This T cell receptor (beta chain) was captured in a study of T cells in Graves' hyperthyroidism and ophthalmopathy. TCR beta CDR3 sequences were amplified from RNA transcripts. The study used the HTBI primer set for a first-round RT-PCR of the TCR CDR3. TCRdb passed the multiplex PCR reads through MiXCR, listing each CDR3 protein once. This sample has around 500,000 distinct CDR3 sequences, with approximately 15% found just once. Hyperthyroidism, newly diagnosed and lasting under 2 months, affected patients aged 18 to 65. Fresh 10 ml peripheral blood yielded PBMCs. Many counts were recorded for this clonotype. The material sequenced was blood. The TCR originated in a woman between 18 and 29 years old with Graves' hyperthyroidism.

This CDR3 is CSVFFPGGRNEQFF. CDR3 DNA sequence: TGCAGTGTGTTCTTTCCTGGCGGACGGAATGAGCAGTTCTTC. This sequence joins TRBV20-1 and TRBJ2-1; no definite D call. CDR3 length: 14 amino acids. V was pared by 7 bases and J by 7 bases, with 20 bases between. Germline CDR1 is DFQATT and CDR2 is SNEGSKA (reference sequence).